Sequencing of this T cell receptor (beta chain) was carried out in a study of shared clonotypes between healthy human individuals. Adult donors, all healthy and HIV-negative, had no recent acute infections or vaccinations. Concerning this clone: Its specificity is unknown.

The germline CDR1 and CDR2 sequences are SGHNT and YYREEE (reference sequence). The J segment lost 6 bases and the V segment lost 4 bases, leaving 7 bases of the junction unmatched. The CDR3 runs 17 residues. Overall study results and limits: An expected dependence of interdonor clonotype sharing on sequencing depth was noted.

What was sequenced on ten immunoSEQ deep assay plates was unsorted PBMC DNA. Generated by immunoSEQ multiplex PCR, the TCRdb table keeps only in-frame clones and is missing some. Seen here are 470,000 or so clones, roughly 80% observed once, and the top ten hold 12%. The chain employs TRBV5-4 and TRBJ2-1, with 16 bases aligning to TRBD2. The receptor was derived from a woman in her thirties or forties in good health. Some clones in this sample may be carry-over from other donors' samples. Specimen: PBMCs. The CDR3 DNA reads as TGTGCCAGCAGCCACGGGACTAGCGGGAGGGTACTCAATGAGCAGTTCTTC. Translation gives CASSHGTSGRVLNEQFF.